This T cell receptor beta chain was obtained from a study of human T cells and chemical hapten exposure. Study in general: The upper back received 0.01% DPC by patch testing, with results read at 6 days. Study-level points and caveats: Clustering by CDR3 similarity yielded significantly more large clusters from expanded TCRs than controls.

MiXCR, applied by TCRdb to the RACE reads, yields one record per CDR3 protein. The profile covers 300,000 to 400,000 distinct CDR3 sequences, with approximately 6.3% appearing a single time and roughly 8% taken by the ten largest. This clonotype has ten or more counts. Its antigen is as yet unknown. The time point: patch test 1, 2 weeks after DPC sensitization. Treatment in this sample: therapeutic diphenylcyclopropenone sensitization with weekly scalp DPC. Sequencing started from total RNA isolated from unfractionated whole blood. The CDR3 has 15 residues. Trimming stripped 4 bases from V and 2 bases from J, with 14 bases between. Per the germline V gene, CDR1 is MNHEY and CDR2 is SVGEGT.

The chain carries TRBV6-2 or TRBV6-3 and TRBJ2-5, with a tentative D call TRBD2 (5 bases). The clonotype originates from a woman between 18 and 30 years old with alopecia areata. Some clones in this sample may be carry-over from other donors' samples. The material was whole blood, obtained in connection with sensitization to the hapten diphenylcyclopropenone (DPC). CDR3 loop: CASSSSGDRQETQYF. The CDR3 nucleotides are TGTGCCAGCAGTTCGTCCGGGGATAGACAAGAGACCCAGTACTTC.